The T cell receptor beta chain described here comes from a study of T-cell memory formation after mild COVID-19. Study-wide points: Contracting clones localized mainly to CM and EM when CD4+ and mainly to EMRA when CD8+. Still unconfirmed is whether the second-wave clones peaking on day 37 recognized SARS-CoV-2.

This CDR3 contains 15 residues. Germline trimming cut 6 bases from V and 5 bases from J; bases unmatched to any gene: 10. Germline CDR1 is KGHSH and CDR2 is LQKENI. To note about this clonotype: Its cognate antigen is unknown.

A 5'RACE reaction primed in the constant segment made cDNA libraries of TCR alpha and TCR beta, and these carried sample barcodes and UMIs. TCRdb recomputed calls from the 5' RACE reads with MiXCR, one row per CDR3 protein. The profile shows tens of thousands of distinct CDR3 sequences, approximately 6.8% of them singletons. Sequenced material: PBMCs or a T cell subset sorted from them (not recorded which). This receptor was obtained from a man aged 18 to 30 who had mild COVID-19 (a few samples of this study predate the infection). Cell type and time point are not known. The rearrangement links TRBV18 to TRBJ1-3; TRBD1 matches at 7 bases. CDR3 coding DNA: TGTGCCAGCTCGGACGACAGGGCCAAAAGAAACACCATATATTTT. This translates into CASSDDRAKRNTIYF. Complete variable domain (other parts from reference TRBV18 and TRBJ1-3): NAGVMQNPRHLVRRRGQEARLRCSPMKGHSHVYWYRQLPEEGLKFMVYLQKENIIDESGMPKERFSAEFPKEGPSILRIQQVVRGDSAAYFCASSDDRAKRNTIYFGEGSWLTVV.